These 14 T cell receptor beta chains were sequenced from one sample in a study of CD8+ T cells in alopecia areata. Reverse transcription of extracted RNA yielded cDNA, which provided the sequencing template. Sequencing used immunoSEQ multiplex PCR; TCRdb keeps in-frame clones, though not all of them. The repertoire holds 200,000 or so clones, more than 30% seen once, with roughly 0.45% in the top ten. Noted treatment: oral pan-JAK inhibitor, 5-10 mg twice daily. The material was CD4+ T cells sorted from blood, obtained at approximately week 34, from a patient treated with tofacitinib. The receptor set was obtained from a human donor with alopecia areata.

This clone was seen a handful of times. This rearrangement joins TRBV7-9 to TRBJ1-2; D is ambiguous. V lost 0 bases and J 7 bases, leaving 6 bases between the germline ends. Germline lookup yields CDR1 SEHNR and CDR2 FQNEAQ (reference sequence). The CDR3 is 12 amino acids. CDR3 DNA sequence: TGTGCCAGCAGCTTAGCGGCGGGTGGCTACACCTTC. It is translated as CASSLAAGGYTF.

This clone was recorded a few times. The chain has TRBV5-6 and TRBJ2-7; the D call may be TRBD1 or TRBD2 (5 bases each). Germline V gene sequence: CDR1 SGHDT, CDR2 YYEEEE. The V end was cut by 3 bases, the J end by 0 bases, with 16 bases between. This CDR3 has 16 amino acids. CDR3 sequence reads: CASSWAVGPLSYEQYF. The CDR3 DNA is TGTGCCAGCAGCTGGGCAGTGGGACCCCTCTCCTACGAGCAGTACTTC.

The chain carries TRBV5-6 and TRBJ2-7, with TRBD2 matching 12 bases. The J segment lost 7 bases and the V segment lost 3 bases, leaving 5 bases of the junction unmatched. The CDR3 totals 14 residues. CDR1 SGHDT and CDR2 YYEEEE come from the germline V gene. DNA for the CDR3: TGTGCCAGCAGCTGGCTAGCGGGAGGGTGGGAGCAGTACTTC. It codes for CASSWLAGGWEQYF.

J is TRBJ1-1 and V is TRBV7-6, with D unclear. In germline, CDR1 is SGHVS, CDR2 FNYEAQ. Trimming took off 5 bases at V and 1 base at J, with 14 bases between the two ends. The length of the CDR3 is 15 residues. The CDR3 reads CASSPVVAPNTEAFF. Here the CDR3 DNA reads TGTGCCAGCAGCCCAGTGGTGGCACCGAACACTGAAGCTTTCTTT.

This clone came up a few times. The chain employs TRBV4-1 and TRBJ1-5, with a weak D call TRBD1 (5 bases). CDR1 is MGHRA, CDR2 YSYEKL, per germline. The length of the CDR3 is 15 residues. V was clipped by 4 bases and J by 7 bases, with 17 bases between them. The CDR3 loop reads CASSLAPTDYQPQHF. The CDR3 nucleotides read TGCGCCAGCAGCCTAGCACCGACAGATTACCAGCCCCAGCATTTT.

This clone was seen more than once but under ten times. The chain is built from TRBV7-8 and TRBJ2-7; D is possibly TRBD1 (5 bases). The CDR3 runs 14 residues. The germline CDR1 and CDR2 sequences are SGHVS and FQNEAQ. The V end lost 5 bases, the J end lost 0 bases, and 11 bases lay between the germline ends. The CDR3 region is CASSQDSSSYEQYF. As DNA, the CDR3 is TGTGCCAGCAGCCAAGACAGTAGCTCCTACGAGCAGTACTTC.

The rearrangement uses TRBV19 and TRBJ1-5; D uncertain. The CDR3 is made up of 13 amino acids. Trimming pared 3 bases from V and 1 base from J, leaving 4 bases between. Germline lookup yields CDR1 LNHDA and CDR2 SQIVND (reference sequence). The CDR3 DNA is TGTGCCAGTAGTATCCAGAGCAATCAGCCCCAGCATTTT. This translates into CASSIQSNQPQHF.

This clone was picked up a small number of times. Here the CDR3 reads CASSLRGSGNSPLHF. The CDR3 region has the DNA TGTGCCAGCAGCCTCAGGGGATCTGGGAATTCACCCCTCCACTTT. This rearrangement joins TRBV14 to TRBJ1-6; TRBD1 might be the D (6 bases). The CDR3 totals 15 residues. CDR1 and CDR2 (germline): SGHDN, FVKESK. V gave up 4 bases and J gave up 7 bases, with 14 bases separating them.

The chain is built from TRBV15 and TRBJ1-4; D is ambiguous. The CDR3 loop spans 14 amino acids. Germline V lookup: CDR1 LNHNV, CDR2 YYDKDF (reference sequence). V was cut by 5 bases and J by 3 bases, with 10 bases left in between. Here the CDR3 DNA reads TGTGCCACCAGCCCCCTAAGGGCTAATGAAAAACTGTTTTTT. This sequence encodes CATSPLRANEKLFF.

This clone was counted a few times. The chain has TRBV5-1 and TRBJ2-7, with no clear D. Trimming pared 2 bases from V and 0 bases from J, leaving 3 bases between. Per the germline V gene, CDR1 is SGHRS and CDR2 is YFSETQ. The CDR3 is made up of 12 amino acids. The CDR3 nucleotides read TGCGCCAGCAGCTTTTTCTCCTACGAGCAGTACTTC. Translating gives CASSFFSYEQYF.

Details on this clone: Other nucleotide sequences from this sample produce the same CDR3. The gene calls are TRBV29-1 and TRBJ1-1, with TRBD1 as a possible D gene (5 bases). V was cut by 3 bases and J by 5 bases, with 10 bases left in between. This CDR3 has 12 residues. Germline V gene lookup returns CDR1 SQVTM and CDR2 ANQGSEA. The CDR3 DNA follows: TGCAGCGTTGACAGGGAGGGAACTGAAGCTTTCTTT. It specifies CSVDREGTEAFF.

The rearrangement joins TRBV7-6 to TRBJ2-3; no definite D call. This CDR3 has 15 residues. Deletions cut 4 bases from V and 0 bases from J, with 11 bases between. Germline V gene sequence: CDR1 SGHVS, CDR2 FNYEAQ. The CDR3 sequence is CASSWNDVSTDTQYF. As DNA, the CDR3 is TGTGCCAGCAGCTGGAATGACGTTAGCACAGATACGCAGTATTTT.

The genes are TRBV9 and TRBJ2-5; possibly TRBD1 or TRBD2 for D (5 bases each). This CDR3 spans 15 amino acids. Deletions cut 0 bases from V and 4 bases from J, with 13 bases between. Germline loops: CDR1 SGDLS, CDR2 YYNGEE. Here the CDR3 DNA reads TGTGCCAGCAGCGTAGCTACCGGGGCGGCAGAGACCCAGTACTTC. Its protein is CASSVATGAAETQYF.

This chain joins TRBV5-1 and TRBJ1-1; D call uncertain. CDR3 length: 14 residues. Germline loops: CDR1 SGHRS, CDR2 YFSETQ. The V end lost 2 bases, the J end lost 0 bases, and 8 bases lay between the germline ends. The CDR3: CASSFSGVNTEAFF. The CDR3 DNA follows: TGCGCCAGCAGCTTTTCCGGGGTGAACACTGAAGCTTTCTTT.